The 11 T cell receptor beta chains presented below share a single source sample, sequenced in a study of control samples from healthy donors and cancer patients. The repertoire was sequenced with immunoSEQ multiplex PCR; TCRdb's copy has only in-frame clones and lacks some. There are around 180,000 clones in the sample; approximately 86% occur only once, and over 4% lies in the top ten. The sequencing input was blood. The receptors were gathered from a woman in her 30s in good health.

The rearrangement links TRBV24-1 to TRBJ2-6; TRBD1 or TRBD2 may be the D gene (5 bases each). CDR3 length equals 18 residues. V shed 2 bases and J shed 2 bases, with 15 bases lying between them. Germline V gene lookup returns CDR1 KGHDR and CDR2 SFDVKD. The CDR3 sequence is CATSDSNWGSAGANVLTF. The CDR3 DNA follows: TGTGCCACCAGTGATTCGAATTGGGGGTCGGCTGGGGCCAACGTCCTGACTTTC.

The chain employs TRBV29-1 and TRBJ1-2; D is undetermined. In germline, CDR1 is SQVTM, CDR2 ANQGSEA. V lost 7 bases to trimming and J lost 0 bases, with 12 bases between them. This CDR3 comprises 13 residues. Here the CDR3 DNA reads TGCAGCGCTCGGGGTGGTCCTAACTATGGCTACACCTTC. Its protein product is CSARGGPNYGYTF.

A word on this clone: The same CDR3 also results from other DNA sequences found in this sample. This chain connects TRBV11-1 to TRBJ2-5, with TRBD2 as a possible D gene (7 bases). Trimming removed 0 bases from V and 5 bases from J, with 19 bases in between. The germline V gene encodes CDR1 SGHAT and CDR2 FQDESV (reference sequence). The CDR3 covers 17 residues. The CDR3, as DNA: TGTGCCAGCAGCTTAGCGGCCGGTCGGGGGGCGGGGGAGACCCAGTACTTC. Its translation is CASSLAAGRGAGETQYF.

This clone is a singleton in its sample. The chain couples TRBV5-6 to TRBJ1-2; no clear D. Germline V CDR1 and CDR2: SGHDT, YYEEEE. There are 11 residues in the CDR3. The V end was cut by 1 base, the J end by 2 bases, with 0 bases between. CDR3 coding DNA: TGTGCCAGCAGCTTGAACTATGGCTACACCTTC. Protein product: CASSLNYGYTF.

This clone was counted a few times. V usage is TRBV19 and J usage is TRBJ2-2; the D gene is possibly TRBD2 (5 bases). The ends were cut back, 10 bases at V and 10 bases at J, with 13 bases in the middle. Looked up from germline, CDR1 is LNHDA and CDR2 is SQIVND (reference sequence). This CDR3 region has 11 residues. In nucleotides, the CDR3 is TGTGCCACCTCCCTCGGGGTGGAGCTGTTTTTT. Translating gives CATSLGVELFF.

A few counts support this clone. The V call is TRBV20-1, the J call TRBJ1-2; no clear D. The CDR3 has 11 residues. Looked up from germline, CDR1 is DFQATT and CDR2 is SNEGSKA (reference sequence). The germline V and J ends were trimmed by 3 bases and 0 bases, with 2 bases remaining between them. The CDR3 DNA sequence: TGCAGTGCTAGTACTAACTATGGCTACACCTTC. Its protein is CSASTNYGYTF.

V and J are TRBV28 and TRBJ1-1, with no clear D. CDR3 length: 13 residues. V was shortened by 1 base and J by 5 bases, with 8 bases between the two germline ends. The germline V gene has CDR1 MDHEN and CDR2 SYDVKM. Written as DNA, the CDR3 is TGTGCCAGCAGTTTATACCGGGGAACTGAAGCTTTCTTT. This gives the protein CASSLYRGTEAFF. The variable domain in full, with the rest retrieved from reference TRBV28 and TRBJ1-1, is DVKVTQSSRYLVKRTGEKVFLECVQDMDHENMFWYRQDPGLGLRLIYFSYDVKMKEKGDIPEGYSVSREKKERFSLILESASTNQTSMYLCASSLYRGTEAFFGQGTRLTVV.

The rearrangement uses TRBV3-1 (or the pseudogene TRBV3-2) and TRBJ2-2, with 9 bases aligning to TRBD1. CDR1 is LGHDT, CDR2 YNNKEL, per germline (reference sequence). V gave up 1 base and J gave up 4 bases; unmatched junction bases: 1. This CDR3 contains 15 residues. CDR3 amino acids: CASSQGTGATGELFF. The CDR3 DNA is TGTGCCAGCAGCCAAGGGACAGGGGCCACCGGGGAGCTGTTTTTT.

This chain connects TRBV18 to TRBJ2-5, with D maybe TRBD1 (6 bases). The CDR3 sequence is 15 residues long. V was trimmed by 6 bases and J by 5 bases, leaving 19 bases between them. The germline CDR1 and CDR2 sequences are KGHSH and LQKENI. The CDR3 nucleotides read TGTGCCAGCTCCCCCGGAGGCAGGGGTCAGGAGACCCAGTACTTC. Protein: CASSPGGRGQETQYF.

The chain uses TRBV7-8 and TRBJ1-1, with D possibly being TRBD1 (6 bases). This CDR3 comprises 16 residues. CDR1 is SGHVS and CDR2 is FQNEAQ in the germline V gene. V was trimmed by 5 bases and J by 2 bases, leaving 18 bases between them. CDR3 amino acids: CASSIPRGRGNTEAFF. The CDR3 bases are TGTGCCAGCAGCATACCCCGGGGGCGGGGAAACACTGAAGCTTTCTTT.

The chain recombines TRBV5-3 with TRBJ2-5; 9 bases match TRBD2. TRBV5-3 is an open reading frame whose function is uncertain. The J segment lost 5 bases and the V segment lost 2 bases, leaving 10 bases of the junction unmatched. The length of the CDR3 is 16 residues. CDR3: CARSFLLGLAVETQYF. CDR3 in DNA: TGTGCCAGAAGCTTCTTACTGGGACTAGCTGTGGAGACCCAGTACTTC.